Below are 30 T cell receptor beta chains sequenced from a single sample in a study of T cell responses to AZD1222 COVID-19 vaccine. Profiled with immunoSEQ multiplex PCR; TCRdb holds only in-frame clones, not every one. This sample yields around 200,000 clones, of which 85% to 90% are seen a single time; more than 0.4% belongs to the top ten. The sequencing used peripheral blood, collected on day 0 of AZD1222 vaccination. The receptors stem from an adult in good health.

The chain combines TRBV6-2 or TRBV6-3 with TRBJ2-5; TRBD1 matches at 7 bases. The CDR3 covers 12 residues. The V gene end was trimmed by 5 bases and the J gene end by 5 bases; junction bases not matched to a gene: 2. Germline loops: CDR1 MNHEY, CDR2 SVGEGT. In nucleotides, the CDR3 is TGTGCCAGCAGTAGGGGGCTGGAGACCCAGTACTTC. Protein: CASSRGLETQYF.

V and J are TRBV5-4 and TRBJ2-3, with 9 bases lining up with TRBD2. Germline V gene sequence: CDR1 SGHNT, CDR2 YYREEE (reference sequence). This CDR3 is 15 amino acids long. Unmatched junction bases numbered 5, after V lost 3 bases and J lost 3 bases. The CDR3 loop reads CASSSAGGGTDTQYF. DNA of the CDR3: TGTGCCAGCAGCTCAGCGGGAGGAGGGACAGATACGCAGTATTTT.

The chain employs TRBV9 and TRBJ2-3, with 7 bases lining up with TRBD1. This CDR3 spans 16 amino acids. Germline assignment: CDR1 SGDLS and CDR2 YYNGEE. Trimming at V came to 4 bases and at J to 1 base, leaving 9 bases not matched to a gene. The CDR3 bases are TGTGCCAGCAGCCCCCCGGGACAGTCCGGCACAGATACGCAGTATTTT. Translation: CASSPPGQSGTDTQYF.

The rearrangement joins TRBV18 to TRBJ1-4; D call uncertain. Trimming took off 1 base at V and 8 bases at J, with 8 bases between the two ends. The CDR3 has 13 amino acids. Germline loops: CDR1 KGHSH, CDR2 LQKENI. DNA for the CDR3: TGTGCCAGCTCACCACTGGGTGAGGAAAAACTGTTTTTT. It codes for CASSPLGEEKLFF.

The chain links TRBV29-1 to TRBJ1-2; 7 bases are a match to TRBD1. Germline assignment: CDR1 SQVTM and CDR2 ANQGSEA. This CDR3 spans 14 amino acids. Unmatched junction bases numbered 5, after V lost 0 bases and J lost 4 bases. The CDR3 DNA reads TGCAGCGTTGAAGATCAAGGGGGCGGCTATGGCTACACCTTC. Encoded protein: CSVEDQGGGYGYTF.

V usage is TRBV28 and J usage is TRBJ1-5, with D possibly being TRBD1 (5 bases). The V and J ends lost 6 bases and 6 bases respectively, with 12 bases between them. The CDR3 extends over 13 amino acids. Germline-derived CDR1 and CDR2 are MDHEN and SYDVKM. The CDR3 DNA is TGTGCCAGCAGCTTTCGGCAGGGTCAGCCCCAGCATTTT. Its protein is CASSFRQGQPQHF.

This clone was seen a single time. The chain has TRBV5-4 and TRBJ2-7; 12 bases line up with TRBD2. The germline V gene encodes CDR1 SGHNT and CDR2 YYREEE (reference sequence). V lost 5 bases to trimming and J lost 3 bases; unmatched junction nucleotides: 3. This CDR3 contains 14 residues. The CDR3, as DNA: TGTGCCAGCAGTCCTAGCGGGAGGGGCTACGAGCAGTACTTC. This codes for CASSPSGRGYEQYF.

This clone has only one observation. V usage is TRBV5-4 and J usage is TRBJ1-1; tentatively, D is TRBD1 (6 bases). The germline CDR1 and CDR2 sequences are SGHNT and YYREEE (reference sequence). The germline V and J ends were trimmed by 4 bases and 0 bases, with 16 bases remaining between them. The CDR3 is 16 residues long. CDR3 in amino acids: CASSPSGDYMNTEAFF. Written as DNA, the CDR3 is TGTGCCAGCAGCCCCTCAGGGGATTACATGAACACTGAAGCTTTCTTT.

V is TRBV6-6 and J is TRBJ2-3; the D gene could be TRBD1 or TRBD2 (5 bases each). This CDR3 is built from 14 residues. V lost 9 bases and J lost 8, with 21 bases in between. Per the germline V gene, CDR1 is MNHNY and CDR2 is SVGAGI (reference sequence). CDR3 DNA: TGTGCCAGTCAGTTTCCGGGACGCCTGGGTACGCAGTATTTT. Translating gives CASQFPGRLGTQYF.

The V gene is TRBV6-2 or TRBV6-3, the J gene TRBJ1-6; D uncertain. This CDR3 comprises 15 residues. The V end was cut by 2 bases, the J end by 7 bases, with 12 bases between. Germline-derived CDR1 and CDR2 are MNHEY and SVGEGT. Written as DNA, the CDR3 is TGTGCCAGCAGTTACACCGCTCTGAGCAATTCACCCCTCCACTTT. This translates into CASSYTALSNSPLHF.

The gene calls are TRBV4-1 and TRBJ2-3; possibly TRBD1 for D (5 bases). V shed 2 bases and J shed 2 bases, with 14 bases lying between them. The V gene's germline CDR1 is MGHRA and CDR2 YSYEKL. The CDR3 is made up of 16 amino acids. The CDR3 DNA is TGCGCCAGCAGCCAAATGCTTTTCAGGGTCACAGATACGCAGTATTTT. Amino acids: CASSQMLFRVTDTQYF.

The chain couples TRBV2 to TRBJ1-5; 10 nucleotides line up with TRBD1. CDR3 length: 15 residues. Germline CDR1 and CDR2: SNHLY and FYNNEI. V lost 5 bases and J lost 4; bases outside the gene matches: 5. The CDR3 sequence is CASSPGQGGNQPQHF. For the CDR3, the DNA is TGTGCCAGCAGTCCCGGACAGGGGGGGAATCAGCCCCAGCATTTT.

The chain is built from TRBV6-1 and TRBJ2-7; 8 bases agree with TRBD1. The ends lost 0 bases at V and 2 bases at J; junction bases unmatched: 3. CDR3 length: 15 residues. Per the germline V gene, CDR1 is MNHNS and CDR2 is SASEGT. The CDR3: CASSEAGTGAYEQYF. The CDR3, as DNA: TGTGCCAGCAGTGAAGCTGGGACAGGTGCCTACGAGCAGTACTTC.

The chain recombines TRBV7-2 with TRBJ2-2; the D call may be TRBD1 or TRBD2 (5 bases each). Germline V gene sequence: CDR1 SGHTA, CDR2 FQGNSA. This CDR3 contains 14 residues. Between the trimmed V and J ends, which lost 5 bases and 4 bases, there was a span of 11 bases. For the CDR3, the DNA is TGTGCCAGCAGCCGGGACCATCGCACCGGGGAGCTGTTTTTT. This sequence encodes CASSRDHRTGELFF. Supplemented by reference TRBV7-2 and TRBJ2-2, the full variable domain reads GAGVSQSPSNKVTEKGKDVELRCDPISGHTALYWYRQSLGQGLEFLIYFQGNSAPDKSGLPSDRFSAERTGGSVSTLTIQRTQQEDSAVYLCASSRDHRTGELFFGEGSRLTVL.

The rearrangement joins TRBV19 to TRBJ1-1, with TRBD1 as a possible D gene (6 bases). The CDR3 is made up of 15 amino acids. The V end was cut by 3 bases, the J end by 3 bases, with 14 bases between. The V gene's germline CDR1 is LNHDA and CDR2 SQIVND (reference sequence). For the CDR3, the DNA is TGTGCCAGTAGTATCCCGACAGGACCCGACACTGAAGCTTTCTTT. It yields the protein CASSIPTGPDTEAFF.

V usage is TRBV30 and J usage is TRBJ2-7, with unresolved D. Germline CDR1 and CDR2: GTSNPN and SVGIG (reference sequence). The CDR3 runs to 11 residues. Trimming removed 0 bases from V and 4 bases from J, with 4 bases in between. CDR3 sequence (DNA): TGTGCCTGGAGTGTTAAGTACGAGCAGTACTTC. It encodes CAWSVKYEQYF. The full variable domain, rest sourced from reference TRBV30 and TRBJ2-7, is SQTIHQWPATLVQPVGSPLSLECTVEGTSNPNLYWYRQAAGRGLQLLFYSVGIGQISSEVPQNLSASRPQDRQFILSSKKLLLSDSGFYLCAWSVKYEQYFGPGTRLTVT.

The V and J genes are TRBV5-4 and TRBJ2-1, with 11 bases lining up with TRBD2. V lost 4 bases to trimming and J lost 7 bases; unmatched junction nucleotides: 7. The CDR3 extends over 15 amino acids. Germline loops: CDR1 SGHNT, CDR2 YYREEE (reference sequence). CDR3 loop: CASSGGTSGLNEQFF. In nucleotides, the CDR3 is TGTGCCAGCAGCGGGGGGACTAGCGGTTTGAATGAGCAGTTCTTC.

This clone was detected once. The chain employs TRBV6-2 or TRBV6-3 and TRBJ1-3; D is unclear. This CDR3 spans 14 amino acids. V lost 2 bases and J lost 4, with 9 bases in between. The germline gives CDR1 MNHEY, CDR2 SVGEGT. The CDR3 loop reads CASSYAGSGNTIYF. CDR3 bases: TGTGCCAGCAGTTACGCCGGGTCCGGAAACACCATATATTTT.

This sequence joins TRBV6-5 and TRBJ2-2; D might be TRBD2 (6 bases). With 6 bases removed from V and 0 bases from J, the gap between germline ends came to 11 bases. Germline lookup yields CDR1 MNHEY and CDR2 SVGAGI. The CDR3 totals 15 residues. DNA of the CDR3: TGTGCCAGCAGGGAGGGGACTTCGAACACCGGGGAGCTGTTTTTT. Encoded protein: CASREGTSNTGELFF.

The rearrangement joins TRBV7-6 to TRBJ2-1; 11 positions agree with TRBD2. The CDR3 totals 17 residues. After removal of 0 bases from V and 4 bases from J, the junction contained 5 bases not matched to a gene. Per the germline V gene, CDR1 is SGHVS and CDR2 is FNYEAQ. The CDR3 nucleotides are TGTGCCAGCAGCTTAGCGGGGACTAGCGGAGGGTACAATGAGCAGTTCTTC. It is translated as CASSLAGTSGGYNEQFF.

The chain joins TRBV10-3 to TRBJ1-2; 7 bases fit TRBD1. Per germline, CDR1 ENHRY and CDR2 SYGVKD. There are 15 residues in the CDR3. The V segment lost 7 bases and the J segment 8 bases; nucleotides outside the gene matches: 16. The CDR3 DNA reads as TGTGCCATCACCTCGGGAGGGACAGCCCTAGGGGGCTACACCTTC. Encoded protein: CAITSGGTALGGYTF.

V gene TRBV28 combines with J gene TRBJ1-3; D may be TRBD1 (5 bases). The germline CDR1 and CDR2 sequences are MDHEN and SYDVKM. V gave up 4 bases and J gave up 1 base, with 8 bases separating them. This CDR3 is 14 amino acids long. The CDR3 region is CASSWDASGNTIYF. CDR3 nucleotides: TGTGCCAGCAGTTGGGACGCTTCTGGAAACACCATATATTTT.

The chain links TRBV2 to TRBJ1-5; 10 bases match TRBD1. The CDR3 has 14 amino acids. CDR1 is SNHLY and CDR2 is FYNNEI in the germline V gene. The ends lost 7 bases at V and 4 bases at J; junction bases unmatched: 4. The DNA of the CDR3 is TGTGCCAGCACCGAGGACAGGGGGAATCAGCCCCAGCATTTT. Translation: CASTEDRGNQPQHF.

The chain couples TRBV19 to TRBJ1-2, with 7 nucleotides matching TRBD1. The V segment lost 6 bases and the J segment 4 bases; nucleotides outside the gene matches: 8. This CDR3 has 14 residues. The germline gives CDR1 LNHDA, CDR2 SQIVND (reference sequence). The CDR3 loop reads CASRAPGGAYGYTF. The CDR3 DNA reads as TGTGCCAGTAGAGCCCCAGGGGGGGCCTATGGCTACACCTTC.

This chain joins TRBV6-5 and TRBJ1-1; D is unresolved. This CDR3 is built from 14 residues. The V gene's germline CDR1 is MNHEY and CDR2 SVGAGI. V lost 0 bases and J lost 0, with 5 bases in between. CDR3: CASSYSRVNTEAFF. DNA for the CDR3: TGTGCCAGCAGTTACTCGCGAGTGAACACTGAAGCTTTCTTT.

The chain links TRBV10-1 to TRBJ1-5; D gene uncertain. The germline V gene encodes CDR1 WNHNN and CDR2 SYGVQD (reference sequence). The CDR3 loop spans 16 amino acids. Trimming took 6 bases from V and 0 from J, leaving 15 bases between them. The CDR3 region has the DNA TGCGCCAGCAGGGCCGCGAAATACAATAGCAATCAGCCCCAGCATTTT. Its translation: CASRAAKYNSNQPQHF.

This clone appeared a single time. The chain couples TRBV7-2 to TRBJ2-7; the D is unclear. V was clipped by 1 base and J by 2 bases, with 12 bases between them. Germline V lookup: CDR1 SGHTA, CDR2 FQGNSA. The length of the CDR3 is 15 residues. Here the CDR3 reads CASSLGGMVTYEQYF. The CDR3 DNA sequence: TGTGCCAGCAGCTTAGGGGGTATGGTGACCTACGAGCAGTACTTC. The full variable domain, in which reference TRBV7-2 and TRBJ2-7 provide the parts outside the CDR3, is GAGVSQSPSNKVTEKGKDVELRCDPISGHTALYWYRQSLGQGLEFLIYFQGNSAPDKSGLPSDRFSAERTGGSVSTLTIQRTQQEDSAVYLCASSLGGMVTYEQYFGPGTRLTVT.

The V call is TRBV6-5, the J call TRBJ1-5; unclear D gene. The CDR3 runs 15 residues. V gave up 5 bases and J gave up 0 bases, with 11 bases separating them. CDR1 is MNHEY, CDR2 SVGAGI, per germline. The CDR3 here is CASSLTSYSNQPQHF. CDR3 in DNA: TGTGCCAGCAGTCTAACAAGTTATAGCAATCAGCCCCAGCATTTT.

The CDR3 nucleotides read TGTGCCTCTCAGCAGGGAGGGGCCTACGAGCAGTACTTC. This codes for CASQQGGAYEQYF. The chain recombines TRBV25-1 with TRBJ2-7; 7 nucleotides agree with TRBD2. The V gene end was trimmed by 11 bases and the J gene end by 2 bases; junction bases not matched to a gene: 9. The CDR3 contains 13 residues. Looked up from germline, CDR1 is MGHDK and CDR2 is SYGVNS.

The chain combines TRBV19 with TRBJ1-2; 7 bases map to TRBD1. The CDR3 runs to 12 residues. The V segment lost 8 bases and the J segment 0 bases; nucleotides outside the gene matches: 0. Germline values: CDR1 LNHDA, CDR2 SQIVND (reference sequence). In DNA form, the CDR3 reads TGTGCCAGTGGGACAGCTAACTATGGCTACACCTTC. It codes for CASGTANYGYTF.